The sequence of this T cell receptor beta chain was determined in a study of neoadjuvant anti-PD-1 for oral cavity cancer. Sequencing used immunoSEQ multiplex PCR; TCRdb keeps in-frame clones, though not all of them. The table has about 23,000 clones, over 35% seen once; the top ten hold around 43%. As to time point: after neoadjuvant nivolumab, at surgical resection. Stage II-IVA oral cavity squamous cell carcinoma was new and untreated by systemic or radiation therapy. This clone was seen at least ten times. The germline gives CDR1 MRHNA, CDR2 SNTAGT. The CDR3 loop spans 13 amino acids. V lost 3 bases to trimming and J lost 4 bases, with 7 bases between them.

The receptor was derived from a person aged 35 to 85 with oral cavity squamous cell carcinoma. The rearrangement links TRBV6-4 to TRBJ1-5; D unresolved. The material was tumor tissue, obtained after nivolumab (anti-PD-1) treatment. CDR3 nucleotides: TGTGCCAGCAGTGAGCAGGCAAATCAGCCCCAGCATTTT. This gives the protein CASSEQANQPQHF.